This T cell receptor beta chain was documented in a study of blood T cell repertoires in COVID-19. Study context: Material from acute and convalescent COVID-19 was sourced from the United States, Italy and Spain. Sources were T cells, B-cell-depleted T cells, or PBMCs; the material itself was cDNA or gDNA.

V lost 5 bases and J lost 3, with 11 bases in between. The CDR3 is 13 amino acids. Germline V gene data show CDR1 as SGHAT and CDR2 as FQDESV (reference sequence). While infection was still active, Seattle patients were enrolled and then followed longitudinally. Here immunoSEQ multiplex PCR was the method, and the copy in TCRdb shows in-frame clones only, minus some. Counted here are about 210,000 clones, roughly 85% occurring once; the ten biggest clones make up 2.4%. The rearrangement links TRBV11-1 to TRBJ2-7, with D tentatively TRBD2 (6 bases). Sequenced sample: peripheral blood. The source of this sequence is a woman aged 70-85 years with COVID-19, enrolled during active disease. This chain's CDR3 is CASSGDLFYEQYF. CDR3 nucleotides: TGTGCCAGCAGCGGGGACTTGTTCTACGAGCAGTACTTC.